These 13 T cell receptor beta chains were all obtained from the same sample, sequenced in a study of T cell responses to AZD1222 COVID-19 vaccine. Data came from immunoSEQ multiplex PCR; TCRdb stores just in-frame clones and leaves some out. The data show some 140,000 clones, with roughly nine tenths seen just once and 5.5% held by the top ten. This material consisted of peripheral blood, taken on day 0 of MenACWY control vaccination. The receptors here all came from an adult in good health.

This clone was counted once. The chain is built from TRBV7-9 and TRBJ2-3, with TRBD2 identical over 10 bases. From germline, CDR1 is SEHNR and CDR2 FQNEAQ (reference sequence). CDR3 length: 17 amino acids. The ends lost 3 bases at V and 4 bases at J; junction bases unmatched: 10. CDR3 region: CASSFDLSGRTPDTQYF. CDR3 coding DNA: TGTGCCAGCAGCTTCGACCTTAGCGGGAGGACCCCAGATACGCAGTATTTT.

The chain is built from TRBV3-1 (or the pseudogene TRBV3-2) and TRBJ2-7, with TRBD2 matching over 10 bases. Germline V CDR1 and CDR2: LGHDT, YNNKEL (reference sequence). After removal of 1 base from V and 4 bases from J, the junction contained 4 bases not matched to a gene. This CDR3 is 15 amino acids long. Written as DNA, the CDR3 is TGTGCCAGCAGCCAAGCTCCGGGACTAGCGTACGAGCAGTACTTC. The encoded protein is CASSQAPGLAYEQYF.

The rearrangement joins TRBV19 to TRBJ1-1; a possible D gene is TRBD1 (6 bases). CDR1 LNHDA and CDR2 SQIVND come from the germline V gene (reference sequence). Trimming cost V 1 base and J 7 bases, with 13 bases left between them. The CDR3 length is 14 residues. CDR3 sequence reads: CASSIVGGRGEAFF. CDR3 nucleotides: TGTGCCAGTAGTATAGTAGGGGGGCGCGGTGAAGCTTTCTTT. The whole variable domain, filled in from reference TRBV19 and TRBJ1-1, reads DGGITQSPKYLFRKEGQNVTLSCEQNLNHDAMYWYRQDPGQGLRLIYYSQIVNDFQKGDIAEGYSVSREKKESFPLTVTSAQKNPTAFYLCASSIVGGRGEAFFGQGTRLTVV.

The chain uses TRBV7-6 and TRBJ1-3, with TRBD1 matching over 9 bases. Germline trimming cut 1 base from V and 9 bases from J; bases unmatched to any gene: 7. Germline V CDR1 and CDR2: SGHVS, FNYEAQ. The CDR3 is made up of 15 amino acids. The CDR3, as DNA: TGTGCCAGCAGCTTAGAGGACAGGGGACTTCCCACCATATATTTT. This gives the protein CASSLEDRGLPTIYF.

The chain links TRBV27 to TRBJ2-7; 14 bases are shared with TRBD2. The CDR3 is made up of 15 amino acids. Germline-derived CDR1 and CDR2 are MNHEY and SMNVEV (reference sequence). J gave up 5 bases and V 4 bases, and 4 bases lay outside the gene matches. CDR3 residues: CASSSGTSGSNEQYF. Here the CDR3 DNA reads TGTGCCAGCAGTTCGGGGACTAGCGGGAGCAACGAGCAGTACTTC.

The chain is built from TRBV5-1 and TRBJ1-2; D might be TRBD1 (6 bases). The CDR3 runs to 14 residues. Germline lookup yields CDR1 SGHRS and CDR2 YFSETQ. V shed 2 bases and J shed 6 bases, with 14 bases lying between them. The CDR3 protein is CASSLLYPGDGYTF. The DNA for the CDR3 is TGCGCCAGCAGCTTATTATACCCAGGGGATGGCTACACCTTC.

This sequence joins TRBV10-3 and TRBJ2-7; 9 bases fit TRBD1. With V trimmed by 9 bases and J by 4 bases, 4 bases remained unmatched. Germline loops: CDR1 ENHRY, CDR2 SYGVKD. The CDR3 covers 12 residues. CDR3 DNA sequence: TGTGCCATGGGACAGGGCACTTACGAGCAGTACTTC. Translation: CAMGQGTYEQYF.

V is TRBV6-6 and J is TRBJ2-3, with TRBD2 matching over 9 bases. With V trimmed by 2 bases and J by 5 bases, 5 bases remained unmatched. The CDR3 loop spans 15 amino acids. Germline CDR1 is MNHNY and CDR2 is SVGAGI (reference sequence). CDR3 protein: CASSYGGGREDTQYF. The DNA of the CDR3 is TGTGCCAGCAGTTACGGCGGCGGGAGGGAAGATACGCAGTATTTT.

V and J are TRBV2 and TRBJ1-2, with 9 bases aligning to TRBD1. This CDR3 has 14 residues. The junction had 6 bases not matched to a gene; V was cut back by 6 bases and J by 4 bases. The germline V gene has CDR1 SNHLY and CDR2 FYNNEI. The CDR3 sequence is CASSGDRETYGYTF. For the CDR3, the DNA is TGTGCCAGCAGCGGGGACAGGGAAACCTATGGCTACACCTTC.

This clone appeared many times. The chain is built from TRBV2 and TRBJ1-2, with D possibly matching TRBD1 (5 bases). Deletions cut 6 bases from V and 6 bases from J, with 17 bases between. There are 14 residues in the CDR3. Germline V CDR1 and CDR2: SNHLY, FYNNEI. The CDR3 DNA reads as TGTGCCAGCAGGGCGGGGGGACCTATTCATGGCTACACCTTC. Translation gives CASRAGGPIHGYTF.

V and J are TRBV14 and TRBJ1-6; a weak D match, TRBD1 (6 bases). Germline CDR1 reads SGHDN; CDR2 reads FVKESK. The CDR3 is 17 residues long. The V gene lost 4 bases and the J gene lost 10 bases, with 23 bases spanning the gap. The CDR3, as DNA: TGTGCCAGCAGCCCCCCCTTGGCGGGGGGCGTAAGATCACCCCTCCACTTT. It yields the protein CASSPPLAGGVRSPLHF.

The CDR3 DNA reads TGTGCCAGCAAGCAAAACACTGAAGCTTTCTTT. It is translated as CASKQNTEAFF. The chain has TRBV6-5 and TRBJ1-1; D is unresolved. The CDR3 consists of 11 residues. Per the germline V gene, CDR1 is MNHEY and CDR2 is SVGAGI. V was pared by 7 bases and J by 2 bases, with 5 bases between.

J is TRBJ1-2 and V is TRBV19, with TRBD1 as a possible D gene (5 bases). The CDR3 has 10 residues. V lost 10 bases and J lost 2, with 5 bases in between. CDR1 LNHDA and CDR2 SQIVND come from the germline V gene (reference sequence). The DNA of the CDR3 is TGTGCCACAGGGAACTATGGCTACACCTTC. Encoded protein: CATGNYGYTF.